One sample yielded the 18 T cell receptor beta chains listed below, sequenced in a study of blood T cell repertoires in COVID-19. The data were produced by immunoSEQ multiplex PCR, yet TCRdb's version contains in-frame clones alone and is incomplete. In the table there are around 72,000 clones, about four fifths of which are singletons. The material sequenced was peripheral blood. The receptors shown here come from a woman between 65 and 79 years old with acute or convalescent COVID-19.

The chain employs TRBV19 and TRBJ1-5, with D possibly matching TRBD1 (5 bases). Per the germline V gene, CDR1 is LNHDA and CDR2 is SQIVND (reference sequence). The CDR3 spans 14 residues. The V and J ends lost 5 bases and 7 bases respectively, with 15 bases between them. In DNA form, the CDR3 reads TGTGCCAGTAGTCATTCGGGGGATTTGCAGCCCCAGCATTTT. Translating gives CASSHSGDLQPQHF. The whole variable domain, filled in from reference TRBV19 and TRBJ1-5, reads DGGITQSPKYLFRKEGQNVTLSCEQNLNHDAMYWYRQDPGQGLRLIYYSQIVNDFQKGDIAEGYSVSREKKESFPLTVTSAQKNPTAFYLCASSHSGDLQPQHFGDGTRLSIL.

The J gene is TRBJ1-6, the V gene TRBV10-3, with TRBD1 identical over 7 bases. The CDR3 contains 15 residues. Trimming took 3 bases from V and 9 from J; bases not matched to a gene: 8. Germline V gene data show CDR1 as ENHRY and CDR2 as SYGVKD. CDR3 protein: CAISEGKGAVSPLHF. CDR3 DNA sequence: TGTGCCATCAGTGAAGGCAAGGGGGCGGTTTCACCCCTCCACTTT.

As DNA, the CDR3 is TGTGCCTGGAGCGCCCGACGAGGAGCAAAGATGAGCTCCTATAATTCACCCCTCCACTTT. Amino acids: CAWSARRGAKMSSYNSPLHF. The J gene is TRBJ1-6, the V gene TRBV30; no reliable D call. V lost 3 bases to trimming and J lost 0 bases, with 24 bases between them. Germline assignment: CDR1 GTSNPN and CDR2 SVGIG (reference sequence). The CDR3 is 20 amino acids.

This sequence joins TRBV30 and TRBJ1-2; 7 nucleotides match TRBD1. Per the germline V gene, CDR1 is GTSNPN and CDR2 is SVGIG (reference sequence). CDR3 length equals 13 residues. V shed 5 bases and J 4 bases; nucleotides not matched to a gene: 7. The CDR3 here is CAWHRGRFYGYTF. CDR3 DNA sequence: TGTGCCTGGCACAGGGGACGTTTCTATGGCTACACCTTC.

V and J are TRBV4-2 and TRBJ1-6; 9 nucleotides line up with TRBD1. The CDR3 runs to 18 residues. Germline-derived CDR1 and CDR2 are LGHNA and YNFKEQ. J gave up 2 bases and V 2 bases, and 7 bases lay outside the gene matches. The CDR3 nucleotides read TGTGCCAGCAGCCAACCCGTGACAGGGGGGACCTATAATTCACCCCTCCACTTT. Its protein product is CASSQPVTGGTYNSPLHF.

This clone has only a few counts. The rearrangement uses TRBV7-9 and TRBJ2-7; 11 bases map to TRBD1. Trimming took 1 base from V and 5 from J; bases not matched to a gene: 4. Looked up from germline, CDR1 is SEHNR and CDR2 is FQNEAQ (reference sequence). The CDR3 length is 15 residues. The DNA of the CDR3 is TGTGCCAGCAGCTTAGACGGACAGGGGGCCAACGAGCAGTACTTC. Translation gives CASSLDGQGANEQYF.

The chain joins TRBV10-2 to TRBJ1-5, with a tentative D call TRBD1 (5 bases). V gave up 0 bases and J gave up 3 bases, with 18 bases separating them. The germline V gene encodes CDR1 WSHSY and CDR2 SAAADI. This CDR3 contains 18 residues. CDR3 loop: CASSESPGEAAINQPQHF. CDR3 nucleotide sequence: TGCGCCAGCAGTGAGTCGCCGGGGGAGGCGGCTATCAATCAGCCCCAGCATTTT.

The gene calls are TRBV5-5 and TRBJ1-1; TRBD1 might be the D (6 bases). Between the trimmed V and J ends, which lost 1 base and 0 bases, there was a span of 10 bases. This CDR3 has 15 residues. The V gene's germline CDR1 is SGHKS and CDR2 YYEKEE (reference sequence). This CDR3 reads CASSLFGGLNTEAFF. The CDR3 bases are TGTGCCAGCAGCTTGTTTGGGGGCTTGAACACTGAAGCTTTCTTT.

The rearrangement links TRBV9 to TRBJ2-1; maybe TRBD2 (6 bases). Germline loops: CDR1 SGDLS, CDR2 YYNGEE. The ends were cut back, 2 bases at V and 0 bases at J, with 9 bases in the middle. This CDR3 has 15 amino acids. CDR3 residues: CASSVSGGSYNEQFF. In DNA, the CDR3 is TGTGCCAGCAGCGTCTCCGGGGGCTCCTACAATGAGCAGTTCTTC.

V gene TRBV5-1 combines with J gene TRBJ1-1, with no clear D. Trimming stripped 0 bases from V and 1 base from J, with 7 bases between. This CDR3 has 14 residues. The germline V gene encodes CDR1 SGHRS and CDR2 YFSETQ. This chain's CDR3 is CASSLAGANTEAFF. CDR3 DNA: TGCGCCAGCAGCTTGGCCGGAGCGAACACTGAAGCTTTCTTT. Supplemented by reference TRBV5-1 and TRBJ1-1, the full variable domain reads KAGVTQTPRYLIKTRGQQVTLSCSPISGHRSVSWYQQTPGQGLQFLFEYFSETQRNKGNFPGRFSGRQFSNSRSEMNVSTLELGDSALYLCASSLAGANTEAFFGQGTRLTVV.

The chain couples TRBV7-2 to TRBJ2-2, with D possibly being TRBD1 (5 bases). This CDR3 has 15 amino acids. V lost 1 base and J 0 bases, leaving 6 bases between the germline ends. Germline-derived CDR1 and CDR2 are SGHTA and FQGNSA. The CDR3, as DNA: TGTGCCAGCAGCTTAGTAGGGGCGAACACCGGGGAGCTGTTTTTT. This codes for CASSLVGANTGELFF. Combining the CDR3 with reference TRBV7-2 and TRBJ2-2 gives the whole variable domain GAGVSQSPSNKVTEKGKDVELRCDPISGHTALYWYRQSLGQGLEFLIYFQGNSAPDKSGLPSDRFSAERTGGSVSTLTIQRTQQEDSAVYLCASSLVGANTGELFFGEGSRLTVL.

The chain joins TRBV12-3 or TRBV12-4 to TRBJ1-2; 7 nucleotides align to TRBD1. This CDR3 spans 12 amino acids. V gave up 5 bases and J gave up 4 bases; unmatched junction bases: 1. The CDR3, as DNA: TGTGCCAGCAGTCGACAGGGCTATGGCTACACCTTC. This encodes CASSRQGYGYTF.

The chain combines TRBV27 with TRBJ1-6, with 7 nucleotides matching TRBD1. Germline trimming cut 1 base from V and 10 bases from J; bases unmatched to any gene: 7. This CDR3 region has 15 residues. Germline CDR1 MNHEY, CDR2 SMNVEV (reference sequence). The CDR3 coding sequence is TGTGCCAGCAGTTTATGGGGACCCAGGGGGTCACCCCTCCACTTT. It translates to CASSLWGPRGSPLHF.

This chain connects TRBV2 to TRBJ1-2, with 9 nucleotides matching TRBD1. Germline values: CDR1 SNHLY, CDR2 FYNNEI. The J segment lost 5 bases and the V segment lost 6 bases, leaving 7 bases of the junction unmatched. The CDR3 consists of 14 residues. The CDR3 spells CASSATGGYYGYTF. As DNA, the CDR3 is TGTGCCAGCAGCGCGACAGGGGGATATTATGGCTACACCTTC.

The CDR3 DNA sequence: TGTGCCAGCAGTTTGGAGGCGGGGGGTCAGCCCCAGCATTTT. Its protein is CASSLEAGGQPQHF. V and J are TRBV28 and TRBJ1-5, with D perhaps TRBD1 (5 bases). V was cut by 3 bases and J by 6 bases, with 12 bases left in between. This CDR3 contains 14 residues. The germline V gene has CDR1 MDHEN and CDR2 SYDVKM. Filled out from reference TRBV28 and TRBJ1-5, the complete variable domain reads DVKVTQSSRYLVKRTGEKVFLECVQDMDHENMFWYRQDPGLGLRLIYFSYDVKMKEKGDIPEGYSVSREKKERFSLILESASTNQTSMYLCASSLEAGGQPQHFGDGTRLSIL.

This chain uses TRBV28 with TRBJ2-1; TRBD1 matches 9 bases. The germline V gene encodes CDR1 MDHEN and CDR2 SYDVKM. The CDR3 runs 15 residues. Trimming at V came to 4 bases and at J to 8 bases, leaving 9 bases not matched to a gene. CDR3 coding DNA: TGTGCCAGCAGTTCCAGGGGACAGGGTAACGATGAGCAGTTCTTC. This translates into CASSSRGQGNDEQFF.

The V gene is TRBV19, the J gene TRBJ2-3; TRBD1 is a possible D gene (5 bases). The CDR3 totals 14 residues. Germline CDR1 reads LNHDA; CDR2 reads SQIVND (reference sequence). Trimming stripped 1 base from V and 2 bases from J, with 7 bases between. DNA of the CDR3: TGTGCCAGTAGTATAGGGGGCTACACAGATACGCAGTATTTT. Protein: CASSIGGYTDTQYF.

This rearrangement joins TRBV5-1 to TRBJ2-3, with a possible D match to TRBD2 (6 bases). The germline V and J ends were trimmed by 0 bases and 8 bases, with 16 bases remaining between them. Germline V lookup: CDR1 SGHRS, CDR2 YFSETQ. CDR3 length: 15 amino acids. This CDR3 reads CASSLAGRGSGTQYF. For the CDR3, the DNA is TGCGCCAGCAGCTTGGCTGGGCGGGGATCGGGTACGCAGTATTTT.